This T cell receptor beta chain emerged from a study of T-cell memory formation after mild COVID-19. Barcoded TCR alpha and TCR beta cDNA libraries with UMIs came from 5'RACE using constant-segment primers. TCRdb re-called the 5' RACE reads with MiXCR, one entry per CDR3 protein. Of hundreds of thousands of distinct CDR3 sequences listed, 19% are singletons. The CDR3 is 13 residues long. Trimming pared 3 bases from V and 6 bases from J, leaving 12 bases between. V and J are TRBV12-3 or TRBV12-4 and TRBJ2-7; no clear D gene. The sequence came from a man aged 18 to 29 who had mild COVID-19 (a few samples of this study predate the infection). Cell type and time point are not known. Source material: PBMCs or a T cell subset sorted from them (not recorded which). CDR3 coding DNA: TGTGCCAGCAGTTTCGGGTCTGGTGGCGAGCAGTACTTC. Translating it yields CASSFGSGGEQYF.